The TCR beta chain described here comes from a study of shared clonotypes between healthy human individuals. This CDR3 has 14 amino acids. With 0 bases removed from V and 4 bases from J, the gap between germline ends came to 9 bases. CDR1 is LGHNA, CDR2 YNFKEQ, per germline. Sorted subsets were amplified in replicate PCRs using around 0.2 ug DNA, tens of thousands of T cell genomes. The assay was immunoSEQ multiplex PCR, and TCRdb's table has in-frame clones only and misses some. The data contain 2.3 million or so clones, approximately 93% of them singletons. V and J are TRBV4-2 and TRBJ1-1; D is possibly TRBD1 (6 bases). Sequencing used naive CD4+ T cells from PBMCs. Subset denoted: CD45RA+ positively selected. This TCR came from a man between 18 and 35 years old in good health. Some clones in this sample may be carry-over from other donors' samples. The DNA of the CDR3 is TGTGCCAGCAGCCAAGAGACCAGGGGCACTGAAGCTTTCTTT. Translation: CASSQETRGTEAFF.